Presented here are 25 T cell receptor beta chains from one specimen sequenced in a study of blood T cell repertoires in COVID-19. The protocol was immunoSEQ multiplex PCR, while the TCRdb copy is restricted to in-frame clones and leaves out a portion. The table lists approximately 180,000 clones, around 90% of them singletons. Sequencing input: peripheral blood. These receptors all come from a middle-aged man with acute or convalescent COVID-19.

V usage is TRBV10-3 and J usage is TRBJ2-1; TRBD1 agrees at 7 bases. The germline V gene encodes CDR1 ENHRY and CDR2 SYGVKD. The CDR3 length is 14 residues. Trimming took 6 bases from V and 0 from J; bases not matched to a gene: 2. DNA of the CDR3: TGTGCCATCAGCCCAGGGGGCTCCTACAATGAGCAGTTCTTC. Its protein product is CAISPGGSYNEQFF.

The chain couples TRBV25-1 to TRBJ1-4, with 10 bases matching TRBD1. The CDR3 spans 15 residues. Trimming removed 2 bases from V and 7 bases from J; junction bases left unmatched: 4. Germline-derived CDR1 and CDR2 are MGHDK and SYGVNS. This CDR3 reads CASSEDRGRGEKLFF. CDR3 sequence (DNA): TGTGCCAGCAGTGAAGACAGGGGGCGCGGTGAAAAACTGTTTTTT.

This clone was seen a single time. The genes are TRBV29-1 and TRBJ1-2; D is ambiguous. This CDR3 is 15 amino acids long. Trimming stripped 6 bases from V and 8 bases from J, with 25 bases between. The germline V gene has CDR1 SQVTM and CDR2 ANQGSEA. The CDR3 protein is CSVGRPGNPNEGYTF. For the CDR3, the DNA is TGCAGCGTCGGCAGGCCGGGGAACCCGAACGAAGGCTACACCTTC. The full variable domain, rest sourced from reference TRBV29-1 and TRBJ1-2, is SAVISQKPSRDICQRGTSLTIQCQVDSQVTMMFWYRQQPGQSLTLIATANQGSEATYESGFVIDKFPISRPNLTFSTLTVSNMSPEDSSIYLCSVGRPGNPNEGYTFGSGTRLTVV.

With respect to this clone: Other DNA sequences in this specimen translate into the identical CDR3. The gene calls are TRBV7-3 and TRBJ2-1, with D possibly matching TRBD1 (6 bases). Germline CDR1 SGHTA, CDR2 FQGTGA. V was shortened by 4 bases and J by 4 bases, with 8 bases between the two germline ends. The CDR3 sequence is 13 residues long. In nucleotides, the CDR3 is TGTGCCAGCAGCTCCACAGGGTACAATGAGCAGTTCTTC. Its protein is CASSSTGYNEQFF.

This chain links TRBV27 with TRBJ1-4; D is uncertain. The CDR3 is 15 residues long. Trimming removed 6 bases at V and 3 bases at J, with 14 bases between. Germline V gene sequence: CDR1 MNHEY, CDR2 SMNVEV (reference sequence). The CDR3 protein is CASRDSGIANEKLFF. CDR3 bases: TGTGCCAGCAGGGACTCGGGTATCGCTAATGAAAAACTGTTTTTT.

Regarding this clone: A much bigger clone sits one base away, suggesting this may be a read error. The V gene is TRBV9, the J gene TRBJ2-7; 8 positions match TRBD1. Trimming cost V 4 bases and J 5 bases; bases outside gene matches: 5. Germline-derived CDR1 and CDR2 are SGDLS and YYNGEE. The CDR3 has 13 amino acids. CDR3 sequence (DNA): TGTGCCAGCAGCAAAGACAGGGGCCACGAGCAGTACTTC. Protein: CASSKDRGHEQYF.

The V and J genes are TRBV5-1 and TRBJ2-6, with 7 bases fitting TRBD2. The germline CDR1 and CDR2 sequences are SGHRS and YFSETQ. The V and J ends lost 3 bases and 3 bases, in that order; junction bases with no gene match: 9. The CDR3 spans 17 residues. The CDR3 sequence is CASSSTGGTFGANVLTF. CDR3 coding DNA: TGCGCCAGCAGCTCCACGGGGGGAACCTTTGGGGCCAACGTCCTGACTTTC. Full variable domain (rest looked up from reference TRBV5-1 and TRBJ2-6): KAGVTQTPRYLIKTRGQQVTLSCSPISGHRSVSWYQQTPGQGLQFLFEYFSETQRNKGNFPGRFSGRQFSNSRSEMNVSTLELGDSALYLCASSSTGGTFGANVLTFGAGSRLTVL.

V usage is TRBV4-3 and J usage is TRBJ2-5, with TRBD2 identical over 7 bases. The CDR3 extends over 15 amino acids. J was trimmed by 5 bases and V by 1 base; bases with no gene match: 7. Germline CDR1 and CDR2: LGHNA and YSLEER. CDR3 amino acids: CASSQVGGGAETQYF. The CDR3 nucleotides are TGCGCCAGCAGCCAAGTAGGCGGGGGAGCTGAGACCCAGTACTTC.

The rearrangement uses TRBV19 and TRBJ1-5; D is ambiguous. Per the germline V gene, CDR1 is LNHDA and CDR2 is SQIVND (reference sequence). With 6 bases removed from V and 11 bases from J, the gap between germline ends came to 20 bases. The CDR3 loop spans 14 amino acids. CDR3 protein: CASSPGHGKETQHF. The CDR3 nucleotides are TGTGCCAGTAGCCCTGGGCACGGGAAGGAGACCCAGCATTTT.

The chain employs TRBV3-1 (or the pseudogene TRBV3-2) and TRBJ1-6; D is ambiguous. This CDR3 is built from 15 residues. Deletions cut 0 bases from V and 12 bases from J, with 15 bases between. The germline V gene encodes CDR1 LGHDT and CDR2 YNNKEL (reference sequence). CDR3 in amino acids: CASSQDLSFAGPLHF. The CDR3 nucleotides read TGTGCCAGCAGCCAAGACCTTTCTTTCGCAGGACCCCTCCACTTT.

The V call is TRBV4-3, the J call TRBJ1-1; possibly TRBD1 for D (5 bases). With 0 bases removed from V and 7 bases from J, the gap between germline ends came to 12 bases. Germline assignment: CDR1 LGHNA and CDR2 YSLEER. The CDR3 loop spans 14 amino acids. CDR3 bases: TGCGCCAGCAGCCAAGATCGGGGGGGTTATGAAGCTTTCTTT. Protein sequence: CASSQDRGGYEAFF.

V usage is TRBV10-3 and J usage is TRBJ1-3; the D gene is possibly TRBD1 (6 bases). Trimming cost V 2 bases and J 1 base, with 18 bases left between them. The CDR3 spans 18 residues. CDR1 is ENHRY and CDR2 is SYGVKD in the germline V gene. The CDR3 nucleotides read TGTGCCATCAGTGAGCCGACCGAGACAGGCCATTCTGGAAACACCATATATTTT. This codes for CAISEPTETGHSGNTIYF.

The CDR3: CASSLYRVISGNTIYF. CDR3 nucleotides: TGTGCCAGCAGTTTATACAGGGTCATCTCTGGAAACACCATATATTTT. This chain connects TRBV28 to TRBJ1-3; TRBD1 is a possible D gene (6 bases). CDR1 and CDR2 from the germline V gene are MDHEN and SYDVKM. The V gene lost 1 base and the J gene lost 0 bases, with 10 bases spanning the gap. CDR3 length: 16 amino acids.

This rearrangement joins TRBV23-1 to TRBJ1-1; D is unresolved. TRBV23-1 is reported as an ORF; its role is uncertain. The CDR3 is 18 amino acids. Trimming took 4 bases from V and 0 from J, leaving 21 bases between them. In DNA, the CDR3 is TGCGCCAGCAGTCCCCGGGGTCCCCCACCGCGCCTGAACACTGAAGCTTTCTTT. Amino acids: CASSPRGPPPRLNTEAFF.

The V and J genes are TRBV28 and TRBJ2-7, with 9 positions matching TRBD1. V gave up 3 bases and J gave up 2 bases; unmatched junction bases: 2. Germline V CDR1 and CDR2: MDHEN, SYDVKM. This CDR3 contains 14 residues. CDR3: CASSLGTGTYEQYF. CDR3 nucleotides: TGTGCCAGCAGTTTGGGGACAGGGACCTACGAGCAGTACTTC.

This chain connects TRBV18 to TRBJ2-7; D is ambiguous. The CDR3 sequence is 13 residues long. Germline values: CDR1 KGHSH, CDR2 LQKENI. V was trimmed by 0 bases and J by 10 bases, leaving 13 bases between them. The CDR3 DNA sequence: TGTGCCAGCTCACCACCCGAGGTTAGATTTCAGTACTTC. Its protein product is CASSPPEVRFQYF.

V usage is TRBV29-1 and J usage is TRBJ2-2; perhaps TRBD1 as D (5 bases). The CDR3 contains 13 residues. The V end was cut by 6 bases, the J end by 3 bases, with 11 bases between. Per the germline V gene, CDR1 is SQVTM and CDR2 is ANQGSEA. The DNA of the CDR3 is TGCAGCGTCGTGGGGCTGGACACCGGGGAGCTGTTTTTT. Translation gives CSVVGLDTGELFF.

The CDR3 reads CASSLALSRLTQYF. The CDR3 DNA sequence: TGTGCCAGCAGCTTAGCGCTGTCTAGACTCACGCAGTATTTT. The chain combines TRBV7-2 with TRBJ2-3; D gene unclear. CDR3 length equals 14 residues. Germline CDR1 and CDR2: SGHTA and FQGNSA. V gave up 0 bases and J gave up 9 bases, with 13 bases separating them.

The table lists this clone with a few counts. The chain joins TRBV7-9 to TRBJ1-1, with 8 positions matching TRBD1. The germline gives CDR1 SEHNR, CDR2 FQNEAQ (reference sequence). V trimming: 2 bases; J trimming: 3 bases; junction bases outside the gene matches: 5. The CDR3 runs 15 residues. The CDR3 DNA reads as TGTGCCAGCAGCTTACCGGAGACAGGGGACACTGAAGCTTTCTTT. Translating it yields CASSLPETGDTEAFF.

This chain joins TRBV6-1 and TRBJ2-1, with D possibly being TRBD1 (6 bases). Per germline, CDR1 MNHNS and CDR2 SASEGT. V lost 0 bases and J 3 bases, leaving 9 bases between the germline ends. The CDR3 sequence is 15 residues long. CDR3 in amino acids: CASSEAWGHYNEQFF. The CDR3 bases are TGTGCCAGCAGTGAAGCTTGGGGGCACTACAATGAGCAGTTCTTC.

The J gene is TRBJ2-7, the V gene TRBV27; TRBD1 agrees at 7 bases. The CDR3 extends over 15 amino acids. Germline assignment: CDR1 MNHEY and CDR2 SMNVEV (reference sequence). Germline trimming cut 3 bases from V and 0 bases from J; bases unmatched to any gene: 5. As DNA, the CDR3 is TGTGCCAGCAGTTTGAGGGACAGTTTCTCCTACGAGCAGTACTTC. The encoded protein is CASSLRDSFSYEQYF.

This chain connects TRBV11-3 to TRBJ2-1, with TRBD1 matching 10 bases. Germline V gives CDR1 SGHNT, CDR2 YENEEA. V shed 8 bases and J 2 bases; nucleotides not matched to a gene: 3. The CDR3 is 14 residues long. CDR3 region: CASSGTGAYNEQFF. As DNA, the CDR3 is TGTGCCAGCTCAGGGACAGGGGCCTACAATGAGCAGTTCTTC.

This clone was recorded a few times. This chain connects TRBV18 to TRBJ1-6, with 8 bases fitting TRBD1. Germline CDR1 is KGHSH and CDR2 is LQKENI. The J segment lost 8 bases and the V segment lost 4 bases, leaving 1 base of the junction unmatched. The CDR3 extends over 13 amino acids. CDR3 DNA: TGTGCCAGCTCACAGACAGGGGATTCACCCCTCCACTTT. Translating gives CASSQTGDSPLHF. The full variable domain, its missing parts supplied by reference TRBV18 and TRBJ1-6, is NAGVMQNPRHLVRRRGQEARLRCSPMKGHSHVYWYRQLPEEGLKFMVYLQKENIIDESGMPKERFSAEFPKEGPSILRIQQVVRGDSAAYFCASSQTGDSPLHFGNGTRLTVT.

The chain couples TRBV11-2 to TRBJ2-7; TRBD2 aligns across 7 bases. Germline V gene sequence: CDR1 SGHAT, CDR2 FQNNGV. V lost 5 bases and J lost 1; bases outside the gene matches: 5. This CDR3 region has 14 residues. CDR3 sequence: CASSGRDYSYEQYF. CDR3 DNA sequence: TGTGCCAGCAGCGGGAGGGACTATTCCTACGAGCAGTACTTC.

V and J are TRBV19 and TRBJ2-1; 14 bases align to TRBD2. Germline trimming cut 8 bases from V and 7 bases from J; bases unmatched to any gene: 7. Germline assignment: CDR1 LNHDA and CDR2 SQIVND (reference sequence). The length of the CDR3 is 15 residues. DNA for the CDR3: TGTGCCAGTCGCCAGACTAGCGGGGGGGCTAATGAGCAGTTCTTC. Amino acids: CASRQTSGGANEQFF. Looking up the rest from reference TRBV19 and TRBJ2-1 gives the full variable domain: DGGITQSPKYLFRKEGQNVTLSCEQNLNHDAMYWYRQDPGQGLRLIYYSQIVNDFQKGDIAEGYSVSREKKESFPLTVTSAQKNPTAFYLCASRQTSGGANEQFFGPGTRLTVL.